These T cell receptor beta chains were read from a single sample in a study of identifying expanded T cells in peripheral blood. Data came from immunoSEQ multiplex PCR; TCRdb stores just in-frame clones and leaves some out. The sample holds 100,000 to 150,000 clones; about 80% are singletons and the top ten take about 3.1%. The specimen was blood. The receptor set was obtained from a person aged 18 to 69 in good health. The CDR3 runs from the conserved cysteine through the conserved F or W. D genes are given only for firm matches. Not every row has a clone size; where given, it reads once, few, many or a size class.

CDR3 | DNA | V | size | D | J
CASRQTGINEKLFF | TGTGCCAGCAGGCAGACAGGGATTAATGAAAAACTGTTTTTT | TRBV25-1 | NA | TRBD1 | TRBJ1-4
CASSNRESYNEQFF | TGTGCCAGCTCAAACAGGGAATCCTACAATGAGCAGTTCTTC | TRBV18 | NA | NA | TRBJ2-1
CASREGGSYGYTF | TGTGCCAGCAGGGAGGGAGGTAGCTATGGCTACACCTTC | TRBV6-5 | few | NA | TRBJ1-2
CASSEVFGDGYTF | TGTGCCAGCAGTGAGGTCTTTGGGGATGGCTACACCTTC | TRBV25-1 | NA | NA | TRBJ1-2
CASSLRYDQETQYF | TGTGCCAGCAGCTTACGATACGACCAAGAGACCCAGTACTTC | TRBV7-2 | NA | NA | TRBJ2-5
CASSLGLSGDEQYF | TGTGCCAGCAGTCTGGGACTTTCTGGCGACGAGCAGTACTTC | TRBV27 | once | NA | TRBJ2-7
CASSPQDSSYEQYF | TGTGCCAGCTCACCACAGGACAGCTCCTACGAGCAGTACTTC | TRBV18 | NA | NA | TRBJ2-7
CASKPGQSTDTQYF | TGTGCCAGCAAACCGGGACAGAGCACAGATACGCAGTATTTT | TRBV6-5 | NA | TRBD1 | TRBJ2-3
CASSQARATSGNTIYF | TGCGCCAGCAGCCAAGCTAGGGCGACCTCTGGAAACACCATATATTTT | TRBV4-3 | NA | NA | TRBJ1-3
CASSLQGNNSPLHF | TGTGCCAGCAGCTTACAGGGGAATAATTCACCCCTCCACTTT | TRBV5-5 | NA | TRBD1 | TRBJ1-6
CATSRDEGSSYEQYF | TGTGCCACCAGCAGAGATGAGGGCAGCTCCTACGAGCAGTACTTC | TRBV15 | NA | NA | TRBJ2-7
CASVRARTSSYEQYF | TGTGCCAGTGTTAGGGCCAGGACTAGCTCCTACGAGCAGTACTTC | TRBV6-1 | NA | TRBD2 | TRBJ2-7
CASRLGGRNSPLHF | TGTGCCAGCAGACTGGGGGGGCGCAATTCACCCCTCCACTTT | TRBV28 | NA | NA | TRBJ1-6
CASSLPGQVAPQYF | TGTGCCAGCAGCCTCCCGGGACAGGTCGCGCCCCAGTACTTC | TRBV7-2 | NA | TRBD1 | TRBJ2-5
CASSWDNFGEQFF | TGTGCCAGCAGCTGGGACAATTTTGGTGAGCAGTTCTTC | TRBV7-9 | NA | NA | TRBJ2-1
CASRVTYEQYF | TGTGCCAGCAGGGTCACCTACGAGCAGTACTTC | TRBV2 | NA | NA | TRBJ2-7
CASSIRTGDEQYF | TGTGCCAGTAGTATTCGAACAGGGGACGAGCAGTACTTC | TRBV19 | once | TRBD1 | TRBJ2-7
CSVDRETQYF | TGCAGCGTTGATAGAGAGACCCAGTACTTC | TRBV29-1 | NA | NA | TRBJ2-5
CASSKAGQFNSPLHF | TGTGCCAGCAGCAAAGCAGGACAGTTCAATTCACCCCTCCACTTT | TRBV21-1 | NA | NA | TRBJ1-6
CASSLDGARYGYTF | TGCGCCAGCAGCTTGGACGGGGCCAGGTATGGCTACACCTTC | TRBV5-1 | NA | NA | TRBJ1-2
CAWSVSGGQNNEQFF | TGTGCCTGGAGTGTGAGCGGGGGCCAAAACAATGAGCAGTTCTTC | TRBV30 | NA | TRBD2 | TRBJ2-1
CASSAGQGALGYGYTF | TGCGCCAGCAGCGCGGGACAGGGGGCGCTTGGCTATGGCTACACCTTC | TRBV5-1 | NA | TRBD1 | TRBJ1-2
CASSPSGTGAVYEQYF | TGTGCCAGCTCACCTAGCGGGACAGGGGCAGTCTACGAGCAGTACTTC | TRBV18 | NA | TRBD1 | TRBJ2-7
CATSTEDGELFF | TGTGCCACCAGCACAGAGGACGGGGAGCTGTTTTTT | TRBV15 | NA | NA | TRBJ2-2
CAISELGSGVDEQYF | TGTGCCATCAGTGAATTAGGTAGCGGGGTCGACGAGCAGTACTTC | TRBV10-3 | NA | TRBD2 | TRBJ2-7
CASSPSSGRVGELFF | TGTGCCAGCAGCCCGTCGTCGGGGAGGGTCGGGGAGCTGTTTTTT | TRBV7-8 | NA | TRBD2 | TRBJ2-2
CASSKWDDSLNEQFF | TGTGCCAGCAGCAAGTGGGATGACAGCTTAAATGAGCAGTTCTTC | TRBV21-1 | NA | NA | TRBJ2-1
CASSLGDYSSYEQYF | TGTGCCAGCAGCTTGGGGGACTACAGCTCCTACGAGCAGTACTTC | TRBV5-6 | NA | TRBD2 | TRBJ2-7
CASSLAAGQAGYTF | TGTGCCAGCAGCTTAGCAGCGGGACAGGCAGGCTACACCTTC | TRBV7-2 | NA | TRBD1 | TRBJ1-2
CASPNVGLGGNTIYF | TGTGCCAGCCCCAATGTGGGGCTGGGAGGAAACACCATATATTTT | TRBV2 | NA | NA | TRBJ1-3
CASSPGTYNSPLHF | TGCGCCAGCAGCCCCGGGACTTATAATTCACCCCTCCACTTT | TRBV4-3 | NA | NA | TRBJ1-6
CASVKETQYF | TGTGCCAGTGTGAAAGAGACCCAGTACTTC | TRBV25-1 | NA | NA | TRBJ2-5
CASSENGLREQYF | TGTGCCAGCAGCGAGAATGGTTTAAGGGAGCAGTACTTC | TRBV5-5 | NA | NA | TRBJ2-7
CASSSPLSGGTLGTTDTQYF | TGTGCCAGCAGTTCCCCTTTGAGCGGGGGTACCCTAGGGACCACAGATACGCAGTATTTT | TRBV27 | NA | TRBD2 | TRBJ2-3